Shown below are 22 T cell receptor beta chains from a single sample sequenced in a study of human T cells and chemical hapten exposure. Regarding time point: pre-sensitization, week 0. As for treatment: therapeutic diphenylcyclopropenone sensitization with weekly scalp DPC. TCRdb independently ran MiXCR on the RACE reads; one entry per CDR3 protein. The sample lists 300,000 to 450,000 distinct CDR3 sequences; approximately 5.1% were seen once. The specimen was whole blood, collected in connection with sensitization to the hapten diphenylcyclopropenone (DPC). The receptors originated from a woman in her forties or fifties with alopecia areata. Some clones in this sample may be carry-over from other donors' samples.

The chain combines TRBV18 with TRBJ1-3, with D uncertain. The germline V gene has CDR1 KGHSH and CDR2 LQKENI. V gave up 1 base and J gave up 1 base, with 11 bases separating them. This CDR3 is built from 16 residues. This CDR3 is CASSPLESPSGNTIYF. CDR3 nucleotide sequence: TGTGCCAGCTCACCACTGGAGAGCCCTTCTGGAAACACCATATATTTT.

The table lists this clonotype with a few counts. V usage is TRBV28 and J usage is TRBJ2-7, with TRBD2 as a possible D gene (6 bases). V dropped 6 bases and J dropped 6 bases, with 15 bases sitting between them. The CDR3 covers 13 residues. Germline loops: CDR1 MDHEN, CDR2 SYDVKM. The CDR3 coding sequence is TGTGCCAGCAGACCGGTCGGGGGACCCGAGCAGTACTTC. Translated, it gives CASRPVGGPEQYF.

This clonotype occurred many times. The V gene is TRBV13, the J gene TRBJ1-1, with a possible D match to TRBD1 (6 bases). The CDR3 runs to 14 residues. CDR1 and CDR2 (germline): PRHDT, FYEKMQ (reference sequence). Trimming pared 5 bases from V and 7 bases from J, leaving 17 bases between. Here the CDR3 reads CASSLYRVRGEAFF. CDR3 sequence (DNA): TGTGCCAGCAGCCTTTACAGGGTGAGGGGTGAAGCTTTCTTT.

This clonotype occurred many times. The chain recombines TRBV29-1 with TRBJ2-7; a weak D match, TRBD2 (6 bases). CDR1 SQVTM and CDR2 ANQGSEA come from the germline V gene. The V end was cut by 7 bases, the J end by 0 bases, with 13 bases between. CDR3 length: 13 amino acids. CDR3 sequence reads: CSAEGRDSYEQYF. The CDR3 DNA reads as TGCAGCGCCGAGGGGCGGGACTCCTACGAGCAGTACTTC.

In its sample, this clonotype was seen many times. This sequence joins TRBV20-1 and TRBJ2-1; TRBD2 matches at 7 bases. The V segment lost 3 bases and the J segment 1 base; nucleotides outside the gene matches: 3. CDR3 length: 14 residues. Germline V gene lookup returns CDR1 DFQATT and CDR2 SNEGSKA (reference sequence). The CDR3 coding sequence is TGCAGTGCTAGTACGCGGGGGTCCTACAATGAGCAGTTCTTC. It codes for CSASTRGSYNEQFF.

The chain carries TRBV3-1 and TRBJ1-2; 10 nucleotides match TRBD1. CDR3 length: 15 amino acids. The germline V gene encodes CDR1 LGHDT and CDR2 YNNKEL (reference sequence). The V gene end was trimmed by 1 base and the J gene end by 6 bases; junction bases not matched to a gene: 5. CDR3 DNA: TGTGCCAGCAGCCAAGGGACAGGGGGGAGCCATGGCTACACCTTC. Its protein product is CASSQGTGGSHGYTF.

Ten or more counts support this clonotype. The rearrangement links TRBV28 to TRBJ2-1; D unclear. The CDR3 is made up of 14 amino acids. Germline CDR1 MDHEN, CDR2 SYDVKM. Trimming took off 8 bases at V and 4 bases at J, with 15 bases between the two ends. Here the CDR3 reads CASRVPGLYNEQFF. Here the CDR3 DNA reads TGTGCCAGCCGCGTCCCGGGTTTGTACAATGAGCAGTTCTTC.

CDR3 sequence: CASRGFRQGQYEQYF. In DNA form, the CDR3 reads TGTGCCAGCAGAGGGTTTAGACAGGGGCAATACGAGCAGTACTTC. The chain uses TRBV2 and TRBJ2-7; 8 bases are a match to TRBD1. Trimming removed 6 bases from V and 4 bases from J; junction bases left unmatched: 11. The CDR3 is made up of 15 amino acids. In germline, CDR1 is SNHLY, CDR2 FYNNEI.

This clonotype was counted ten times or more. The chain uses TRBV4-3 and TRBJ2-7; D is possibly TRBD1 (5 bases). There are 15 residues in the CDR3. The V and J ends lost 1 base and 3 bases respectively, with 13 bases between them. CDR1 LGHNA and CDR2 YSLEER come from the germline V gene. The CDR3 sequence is CASSQGPDGHYEQYF. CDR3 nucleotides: TGCGCCAGCAGCCAAGGCCCGGACGGACACTACGAGCAGTACTTC.

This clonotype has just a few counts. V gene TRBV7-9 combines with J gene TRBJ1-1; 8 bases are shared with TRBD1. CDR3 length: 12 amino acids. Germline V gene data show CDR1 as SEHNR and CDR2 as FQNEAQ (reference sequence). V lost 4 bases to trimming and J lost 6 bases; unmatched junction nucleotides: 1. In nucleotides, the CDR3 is TGTGCCAGCAGCTCACAGGGGGCTGAAGCTTTCTTT. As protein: CASSSQGAEAFF.

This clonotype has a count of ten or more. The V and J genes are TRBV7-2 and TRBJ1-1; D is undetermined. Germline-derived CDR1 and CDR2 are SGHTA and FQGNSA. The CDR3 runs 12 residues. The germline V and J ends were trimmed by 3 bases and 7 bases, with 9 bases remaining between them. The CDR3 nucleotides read TGTGCCAGCAGCTTGATGGGAATTGAAGCTTTCTTT. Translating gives CASSLMGIEAFF.

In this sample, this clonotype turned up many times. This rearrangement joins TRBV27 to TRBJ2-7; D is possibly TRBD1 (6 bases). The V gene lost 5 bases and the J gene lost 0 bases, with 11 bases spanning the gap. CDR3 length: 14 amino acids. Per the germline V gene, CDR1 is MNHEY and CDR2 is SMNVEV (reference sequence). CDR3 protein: CASSTGTLSYEQYF. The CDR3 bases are TGTGCCAGCAGTACTGGGACACTCTCCTACGAGCAGTACTTC.

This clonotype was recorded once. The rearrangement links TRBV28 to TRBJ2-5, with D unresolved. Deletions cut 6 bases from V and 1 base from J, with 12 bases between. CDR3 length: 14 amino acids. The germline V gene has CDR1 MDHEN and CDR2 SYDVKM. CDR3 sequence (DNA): TGTGCCAGCAGGACTCGTCCCGTCCAAGAGACCCAGTACTTC. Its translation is CASRTRPVQETQYF.

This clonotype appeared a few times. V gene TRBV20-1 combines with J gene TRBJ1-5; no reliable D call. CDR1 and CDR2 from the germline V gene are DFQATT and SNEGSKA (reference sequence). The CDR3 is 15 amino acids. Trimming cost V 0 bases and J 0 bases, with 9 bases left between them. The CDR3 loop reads CSARDTRDSNQPQHF. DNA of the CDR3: TGCAGTGCTAGAGACACGCGAGATAGCAATCAGCCCCAGCATTTT.

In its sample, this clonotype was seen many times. CDR3 DNA: TGTGCCAGCAACATTGGAGGGGATCAAGAGACCCAGTACTTC. Encoded protein: CASNIGGDQETQYF. The genes are TRBV9 and TRBJ2-5, with a tentative D call TRBD2 (6 bases). The CDR3 has 14 residues. Looked up from germline, CDR1 is SGDLS and CDR2 is YYNGEE. V lost 6 bases and J 2 bases, leaving 14 bases between the germline ends.

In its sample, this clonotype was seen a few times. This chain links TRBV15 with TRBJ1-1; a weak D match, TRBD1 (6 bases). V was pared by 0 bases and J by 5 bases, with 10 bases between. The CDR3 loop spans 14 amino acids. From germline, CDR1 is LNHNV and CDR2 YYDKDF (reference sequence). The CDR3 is CATSRESGATEAFF. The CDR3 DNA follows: TGTGCCACCAGCAGAGAGTCAGGGGCGACTGAAGCTTTCTTT. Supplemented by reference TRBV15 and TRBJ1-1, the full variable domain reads DAMVIQNPRYQVTQFGKPVTLSCSQTLNHNVMYWYQQKSSQAPKLLFHYYDKDFNNEADTPDNFQSRRPNTSFCFLDIRSPGLGDTAMYLCATSRESGATEAFFGQGTRLTVV.

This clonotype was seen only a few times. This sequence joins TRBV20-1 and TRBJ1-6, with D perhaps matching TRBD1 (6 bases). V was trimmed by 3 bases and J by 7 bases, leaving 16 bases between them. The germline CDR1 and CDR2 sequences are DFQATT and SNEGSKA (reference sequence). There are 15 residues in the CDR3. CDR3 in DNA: TGCAGTGCTAGTCCGGACAGCGGTGGCAATTCACCCCTCCACTTT. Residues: CSASPDSGGNSPLHF.

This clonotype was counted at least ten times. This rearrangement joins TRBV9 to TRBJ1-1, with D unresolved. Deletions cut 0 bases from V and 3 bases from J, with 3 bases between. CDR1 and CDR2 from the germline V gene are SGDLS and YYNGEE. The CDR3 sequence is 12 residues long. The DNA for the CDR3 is TGTGCCAGCAGCGTAGGTGACACTGAAGCTTTCTTT. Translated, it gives CASSVGDTEAFF.

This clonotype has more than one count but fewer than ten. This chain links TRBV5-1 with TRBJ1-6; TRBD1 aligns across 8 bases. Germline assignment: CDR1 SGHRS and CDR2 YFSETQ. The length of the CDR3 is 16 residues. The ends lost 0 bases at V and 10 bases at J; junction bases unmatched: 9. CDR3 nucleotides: TGCGCCAGCAGCTTGGAGGCAGGGGGCGTAGGGTCACCCCTCCACTTT. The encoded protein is CASSLEAGGVGSPLHF.

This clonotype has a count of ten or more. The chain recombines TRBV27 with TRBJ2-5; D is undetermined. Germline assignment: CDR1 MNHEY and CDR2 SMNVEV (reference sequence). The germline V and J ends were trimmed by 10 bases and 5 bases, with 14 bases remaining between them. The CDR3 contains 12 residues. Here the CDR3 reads CATPPYGETQYF. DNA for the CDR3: TGTGCCACTCCCCCCTACGGGGAGACCCAGTACTTC.

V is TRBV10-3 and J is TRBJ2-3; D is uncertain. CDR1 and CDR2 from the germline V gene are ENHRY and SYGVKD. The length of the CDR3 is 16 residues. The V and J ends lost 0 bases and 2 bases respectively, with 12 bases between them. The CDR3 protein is CAISESTTSYTDTQYF. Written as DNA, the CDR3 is TGTGCCATCAGTGAGTCGACGACATCGTACACAGATACGCAGTATTTT.

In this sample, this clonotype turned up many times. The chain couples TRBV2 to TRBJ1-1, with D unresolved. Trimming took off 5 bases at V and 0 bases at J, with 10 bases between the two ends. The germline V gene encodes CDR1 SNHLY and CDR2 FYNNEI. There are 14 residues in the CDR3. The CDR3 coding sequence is TGTGCCAGCAGTCTCGGAGGGCTGAACACTGAAGCTTTCTTT. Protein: CASSLGGLNTEAFF.